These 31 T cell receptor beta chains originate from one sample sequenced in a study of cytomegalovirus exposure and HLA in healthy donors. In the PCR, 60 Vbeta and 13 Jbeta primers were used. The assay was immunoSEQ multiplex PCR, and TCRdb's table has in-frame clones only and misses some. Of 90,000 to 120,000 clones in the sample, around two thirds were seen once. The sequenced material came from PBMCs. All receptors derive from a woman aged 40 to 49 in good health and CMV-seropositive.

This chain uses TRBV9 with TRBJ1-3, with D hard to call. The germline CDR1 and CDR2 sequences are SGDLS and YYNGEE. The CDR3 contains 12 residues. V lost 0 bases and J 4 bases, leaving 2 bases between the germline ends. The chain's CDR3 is CASSVAGNTIYF. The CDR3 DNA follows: TGTGCCAGCAGCGTAGCGGGAAACACCATATATTTT.

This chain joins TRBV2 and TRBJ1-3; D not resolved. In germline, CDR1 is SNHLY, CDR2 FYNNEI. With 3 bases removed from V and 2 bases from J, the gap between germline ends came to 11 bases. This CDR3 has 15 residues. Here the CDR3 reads CASSDGIVAGNTIYF. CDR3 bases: TGTGCCAGCAGTGACGGGATCGTGGCTGGAAACACCATATATTTT.

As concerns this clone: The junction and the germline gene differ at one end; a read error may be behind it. Here the CDR3 reads CASSLGGQVNTEAFF. The CDR3 nucleotides read TGTGCTAGCAGCTTAGGGGGACAGGTGAACACTGAAGCTTTCTTT. V is TRBV7-7 and J is TRBJ1-1, with TRBD1 identical over 8 bases. In germline, CDR1 is SSHAT, CDR2 FNYEAQ (reference sequence). The CDR3 spans 15 residues.

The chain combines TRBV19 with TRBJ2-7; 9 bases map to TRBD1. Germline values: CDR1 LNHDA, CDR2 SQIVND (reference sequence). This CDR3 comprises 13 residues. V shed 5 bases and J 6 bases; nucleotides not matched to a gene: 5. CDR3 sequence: CASSRQGDGEQYF. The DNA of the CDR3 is TGTGCCAGTAGTCGACAGGGGGATGGCGAGCAGTACTTC.

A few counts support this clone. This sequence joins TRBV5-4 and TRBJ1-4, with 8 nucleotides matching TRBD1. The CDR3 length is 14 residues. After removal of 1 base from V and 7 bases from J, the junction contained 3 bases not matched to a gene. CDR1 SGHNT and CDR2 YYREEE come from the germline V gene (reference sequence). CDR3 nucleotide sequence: TGTGCCAGCAGCTTGCAGGGGGCGGGTGAAAAACTGTTTTTT. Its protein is CASSLQGAGEKLFF.

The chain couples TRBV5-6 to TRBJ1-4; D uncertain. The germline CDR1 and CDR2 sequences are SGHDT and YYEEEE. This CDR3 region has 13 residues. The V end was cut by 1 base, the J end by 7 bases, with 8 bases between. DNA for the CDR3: TGTGCCAGCAGCTTGCCCACGGGTGAAAAACTGTTTTTT. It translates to CASSLPTGEKLFF.

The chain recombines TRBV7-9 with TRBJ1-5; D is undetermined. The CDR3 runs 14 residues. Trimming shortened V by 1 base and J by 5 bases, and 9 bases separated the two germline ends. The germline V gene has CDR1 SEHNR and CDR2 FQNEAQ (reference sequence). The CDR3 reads CASSLDGGYQPQHF. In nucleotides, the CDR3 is TGTGCCAGCAGCTTAGATGGCGGATATCAGCCCCAGCATTTT.

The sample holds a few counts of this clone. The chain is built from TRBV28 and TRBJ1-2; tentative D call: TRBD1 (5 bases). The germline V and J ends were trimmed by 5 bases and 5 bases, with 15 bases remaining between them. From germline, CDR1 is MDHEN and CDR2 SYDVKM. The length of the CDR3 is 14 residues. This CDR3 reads CASSLTTVGYGYTF. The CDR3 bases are TGTGCCAGCAGTCTAACGACAGTAGGGTATGGCTACACCTTC.

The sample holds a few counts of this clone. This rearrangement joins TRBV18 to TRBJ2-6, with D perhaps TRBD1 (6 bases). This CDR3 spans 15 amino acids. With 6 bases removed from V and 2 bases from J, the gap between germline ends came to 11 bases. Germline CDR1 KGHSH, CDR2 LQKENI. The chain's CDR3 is CASSDQGTGANVLTF. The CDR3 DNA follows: TGTGCCAGCTCCGATCAGGGGACTGGGGCCAACGTCCTGACTTTC.

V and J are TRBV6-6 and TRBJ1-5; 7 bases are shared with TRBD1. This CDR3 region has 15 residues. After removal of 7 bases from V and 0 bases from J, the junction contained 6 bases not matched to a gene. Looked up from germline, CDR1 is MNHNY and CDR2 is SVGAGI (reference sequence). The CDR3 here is CASTQGGYSNQPQHF. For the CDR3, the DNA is TGTGCCAGCACCCAGGGGGGATATAGCAATCAGCCCCAGCATTTT.

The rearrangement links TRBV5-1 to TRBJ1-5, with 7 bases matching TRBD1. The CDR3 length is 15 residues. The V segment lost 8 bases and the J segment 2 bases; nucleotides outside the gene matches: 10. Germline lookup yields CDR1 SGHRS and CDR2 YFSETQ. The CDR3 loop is CARGPRGTGNQPQHF. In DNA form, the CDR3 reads TGCGCCAGGGGCCCAAGAGGGACAGGCAATCAGCCCCAGCATTTT.

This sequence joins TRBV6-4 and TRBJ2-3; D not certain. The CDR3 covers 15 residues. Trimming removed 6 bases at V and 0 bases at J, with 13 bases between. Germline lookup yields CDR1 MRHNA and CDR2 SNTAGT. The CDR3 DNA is TGTGCCAGCAGCGATCTACCCTCTAGCACAGATACGCAGTATTTT. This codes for CASSDLPSSTDTQYF.

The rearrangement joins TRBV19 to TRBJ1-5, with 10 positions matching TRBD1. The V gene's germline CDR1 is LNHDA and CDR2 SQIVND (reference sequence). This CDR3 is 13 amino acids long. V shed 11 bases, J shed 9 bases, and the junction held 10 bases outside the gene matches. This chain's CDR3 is CASSLRTGGPQHF. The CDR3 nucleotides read TGTGCCTCCAGCCTCCGGACAGGGGGGCCCCAGCATTTT. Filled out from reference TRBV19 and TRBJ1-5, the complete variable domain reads DGGITQSPKYLFRKEGQNVTLSCEQNLNHDAMYWYRQDPGQGLRLIYYSQIVNDFQKGDIAEGYSVSREKKESFPLTVTSAQKNPTAFYLCASSLRTGGPQHFGDGTRLSIL.

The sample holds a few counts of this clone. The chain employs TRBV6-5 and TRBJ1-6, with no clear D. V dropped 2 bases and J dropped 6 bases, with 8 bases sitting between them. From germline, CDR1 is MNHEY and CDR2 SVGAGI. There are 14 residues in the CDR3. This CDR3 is CASSYKGGNSPLHF. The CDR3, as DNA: TGTGCCAGCAGTTACAAGGGAGGTAATTCACCCCTCCACTTT.

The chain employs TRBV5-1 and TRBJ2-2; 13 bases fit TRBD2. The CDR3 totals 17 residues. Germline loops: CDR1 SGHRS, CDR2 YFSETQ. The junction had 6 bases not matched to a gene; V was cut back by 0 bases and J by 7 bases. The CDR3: CASSLAGLAGPFGELFF. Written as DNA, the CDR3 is TGCGCCAGCAGCTTGGCGGGACTAGCGGGGCCCTTCGGGGAGCTGTTTTTT.

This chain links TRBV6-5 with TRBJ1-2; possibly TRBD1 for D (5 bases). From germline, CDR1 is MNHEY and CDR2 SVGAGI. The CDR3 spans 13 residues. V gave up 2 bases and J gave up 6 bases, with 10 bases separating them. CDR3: CASSYRQGHGYTF. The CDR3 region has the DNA TGTGCCAGCAGTTACCGGCAGGGCCATGGCTACACCTTC.

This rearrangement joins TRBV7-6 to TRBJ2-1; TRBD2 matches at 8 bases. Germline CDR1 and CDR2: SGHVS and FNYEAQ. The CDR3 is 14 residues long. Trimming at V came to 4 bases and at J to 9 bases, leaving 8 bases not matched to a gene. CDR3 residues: CASSSGLAVGEQFF. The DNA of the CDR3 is TGTGCCAGCAGCTCTGGACTAGCAGTTGGTGAGCAGTTCTTC.

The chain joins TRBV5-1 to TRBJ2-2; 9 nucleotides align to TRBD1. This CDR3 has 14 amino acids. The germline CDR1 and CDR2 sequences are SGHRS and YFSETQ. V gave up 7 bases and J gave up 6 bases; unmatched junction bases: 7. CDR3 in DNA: TGCGCCAGCCAGGGACAGGGATGGTCCGGGGAGCTGTTTTTT. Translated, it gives CASQGQGWSGELFF.

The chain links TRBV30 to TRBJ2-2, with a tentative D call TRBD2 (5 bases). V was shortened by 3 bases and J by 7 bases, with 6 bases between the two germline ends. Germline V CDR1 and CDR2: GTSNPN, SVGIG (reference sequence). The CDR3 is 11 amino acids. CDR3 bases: TGTGCCTGGAGGGGAGTCGGGGAGCTGTTTTTT. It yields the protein CAWRGVGELFF.

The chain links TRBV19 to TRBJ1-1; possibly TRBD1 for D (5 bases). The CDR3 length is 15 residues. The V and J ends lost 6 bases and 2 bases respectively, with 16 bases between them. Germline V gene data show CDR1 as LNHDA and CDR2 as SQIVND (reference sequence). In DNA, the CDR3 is TGTGCCAGTAGGCAGGGACCGGGGGGAAACACTGAAGCTTTCTTT. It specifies CASRQGPGGNTEAFF.

The CDR3 reads CATSLPTGRNTEAFF. The CDR3 nucleotides are TGTGCCACCAGCTTGCCGACAGGGCGTAACACTGAAGCTTTCTTT. This chain links TRBV15 with TRBJ1-1; 7 nucleotides match TRBD1. V shed 5 bases, J shed 2 bases, and the junction held 8 bases outside the gene matches. The CDR3 contains 15 residues. Germline loops: CDR1 LNHNV, CDR2 YYDKDF (reference sequence).

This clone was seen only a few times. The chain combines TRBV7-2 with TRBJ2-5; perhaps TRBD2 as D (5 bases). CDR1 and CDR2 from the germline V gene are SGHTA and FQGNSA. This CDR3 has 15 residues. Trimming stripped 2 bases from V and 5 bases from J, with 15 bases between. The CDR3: CASSLRASSMETQYF. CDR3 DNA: TGTGCCAGCAGCTTACGAGCTAGCAGTATGGAGACCCAGTACTTC.

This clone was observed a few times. The CDR3 sequence: CASSETRDMGLFF. The CDR3 nucleotides are TGTGCCAGCAGTGAAACCCGGGACATGGGGCTGTTTTTT. The J gene is TRBJ1-4, the V gene TRBV6-5; possibly TRBD1 for D (6 bases). The CDR3 is 13 amino acids. V shed 5 bases and J shed 14 bases, with 18 bases lying between them. Per the germline V gene, CDR1 is MNHEY and CDR2 is SVGAGI.

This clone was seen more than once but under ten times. The CDR3 bases are TGCGCCAGCAGCTTGCCCCAGGGAAACACCGGGGAGCTGTTTTTT. It is translated as CASSLPQGNTGELFF. J is TRBJ2-2 and V is TRBV5-1, with D maybe TRBD1 (5 bases). Germline CDR1 SGHRS, CDR2 YFSETQ. The V end was cut by 1 base, the J end by 2 bases, with 9 bases between. The CDR3 sequence is 15 residues long.

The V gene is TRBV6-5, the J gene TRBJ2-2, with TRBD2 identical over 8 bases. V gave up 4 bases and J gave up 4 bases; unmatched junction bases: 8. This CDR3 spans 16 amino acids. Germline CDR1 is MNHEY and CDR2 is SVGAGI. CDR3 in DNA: TGTGCCAGCAGTTCCAACGGGGGGGAATCCACCGGGGAGCTGTTTTTT. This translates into CASSSNGGESTGELFF.

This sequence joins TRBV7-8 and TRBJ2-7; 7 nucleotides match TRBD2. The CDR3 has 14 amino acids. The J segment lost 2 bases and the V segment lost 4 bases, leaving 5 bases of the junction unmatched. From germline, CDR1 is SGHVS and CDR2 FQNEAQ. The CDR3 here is CASSSREGAYEQYF. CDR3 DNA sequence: TGTGCCAGCAGCTCAAGGGAGGGCGCCTACGAGCAGTACTTC.

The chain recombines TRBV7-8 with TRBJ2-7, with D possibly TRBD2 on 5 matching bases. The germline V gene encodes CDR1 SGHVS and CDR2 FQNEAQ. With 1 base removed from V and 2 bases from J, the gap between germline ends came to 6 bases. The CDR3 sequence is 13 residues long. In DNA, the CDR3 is TGTGCCAGCAGCTTAGGGACTGCCTACGAGCAGTACTTC. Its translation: CASSLGTAYEQYF.

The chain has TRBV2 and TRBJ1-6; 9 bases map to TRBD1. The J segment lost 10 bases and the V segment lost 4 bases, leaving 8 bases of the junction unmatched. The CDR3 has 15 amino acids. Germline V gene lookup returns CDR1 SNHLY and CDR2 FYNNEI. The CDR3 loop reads CASSAQQGARSPLHF. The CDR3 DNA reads TGTGCCAGCAGTGCGCAACAGGGGGCTCGCTCACCCCTCCACTTT.

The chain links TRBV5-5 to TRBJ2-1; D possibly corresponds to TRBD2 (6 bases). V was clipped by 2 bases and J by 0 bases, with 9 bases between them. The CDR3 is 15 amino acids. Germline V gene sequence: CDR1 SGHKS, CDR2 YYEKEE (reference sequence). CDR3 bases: TGTGCCAGCAGCTTTCAGGAGGGCTCCTACAATGAGCAGTTCTTC. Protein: CASSFQEGSYNEQFF.

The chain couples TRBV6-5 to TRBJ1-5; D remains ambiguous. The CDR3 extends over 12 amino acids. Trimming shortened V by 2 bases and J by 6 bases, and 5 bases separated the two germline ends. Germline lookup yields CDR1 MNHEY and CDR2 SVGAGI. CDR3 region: CASSYPGQPQHF. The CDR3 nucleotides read TGTGCCAGCAGTTACCCAGGTCAGCCCCAGCATTTT.

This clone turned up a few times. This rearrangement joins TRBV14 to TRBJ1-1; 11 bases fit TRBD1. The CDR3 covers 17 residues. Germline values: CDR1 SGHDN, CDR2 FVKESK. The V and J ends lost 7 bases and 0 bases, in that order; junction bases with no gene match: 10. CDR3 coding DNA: TGTGCCAGCAACTCAAGGGACAGGGGGAACCTGAACACTGAAGCTTTCTTT. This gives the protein CASNSRDRGNLNTEAFF.